A single sample gave rise to the 18 T cell receptor beta chains below, sequenced in a study of blood T cell repertoires in COVID-19. Measured with immunoSEQ multiplex PCR; TCRdb has only the in-frame clones, and not every one. The sample lists approximately 68,000 clones, approximately 83% occurring once. Sequenced input: peripheral blood. The receptor set was obtained from a woman aged 55-69 years with acute or convalescent COVID-19.

The sample holds one count of this clone. J is TRBJ1-1 and V is TRBV11-2; no firm D call. The CDR3 has 14 residues. V lost 1 base and J lost 1, with 7 bases in between. From germline, CDR1 is SGHAT and CDR2 FQNNGV. The CDR3 DNA reads TGTGCCAGCAGCTTAGTCCCGGGGAACACTGAAGCTTTCTTT. Translating it yields CASSLVPGNTEAFF.

The rearrangement uses TRBV11-3 and TRBJ2-3; TRBD1 matches at 7 bases. Germline V gene sequence: CDR1 SGHNT, CDR2 YENEEA. V was pared by 5 bases and J by 2 bases, with 7 bases of the junction left unmatched. CDR3 size: 15 residues. The CDR3 spells CASSRGTADTDTQYF. CDR3 nucleotide sequence: TGTGCCAGCAGCCGAGGGACAGCCGACACAGATACGCAGTATTTT.

This clone occurred once. The chain uses TRBV3-1 (or the pseudogene TRBV3-2) and TRBJ1-2; TRBD1 agrees at 9 bases. V shed 0 bases, J shed 3 bases, and the junction held 5 bases outside the gene matches. CDR1 LGHDT and CDR2 YNNKEL come from the germline V gene (reference sequence). The CDR3 runs 16 residues. CDR3 sequence reads: CASSQDTRQGDYGYTF. The CDR3 coding sequence is TGTGCCAGCAGCCAAGATACTCGACAGGGGGACTATGGCTACACCTTC.

The chain couples TRBV19 to TRBJ1-5; 11 bases are a match to TRBD1. V lost 6 bases to trimming and J lost 2 bases; unmatched junction nucleotides: 6. Germline V gene lookup returns CDR1 LNHDA and CDR2 SQIVND (reference sequence). This CDR3 spans 16 amino acids. The DNA for the CDR3 is TGTGCCAGTAGGGACAGGGGGCCGGTCGGCAATCAGCCCCAGCATTTT. Amino acid sequence: CASRDRGPVGNQPQHF.

This sequence joins TRBV11-1 and TRBJ2-1; 10 bases agree with TRBD2. The ends lost 3 bases at V and 7 bases at J; junction bases unmatched: 6. This CDR3 comprises 15 residues. Germline values: CDR1 SGHAT, CDR2 FQDESV (reference sequence). CDR3 DNA sequence: TGTGCCAGCAGCTTCCCAGCGGGGGGGTATAATGAGCAGTTCTTC. It yields the protein CASSFPAGGYNEQFF. Full variable domain (missing parts from reference TRBV11-1 and TRBJ2-1): EAEVAQSPRYKITEKSQAVAFWCDPISGHATLYWYRQILGQGPELLVQFQDESVVDDSQLPKDRFSAERLKGVDSTLKIQPAELGDSAMYLCASSFPAGGYNEQFFGPGTRLTVL.

This clone turned up a few times. The chain is built from TRBV5-1 and TRBJ1-1, with 8 bases lining up with TRBD1. Losses at the gene ends were 4 bases for V and 3 bases for J; bases not matched to a gene: 5. CDR1 SGHRS and CDR2 YFSETQ come from the germline V gene. The CDR3 sequence is 14 residues long. CDR3 in DNA: TGCGCCAGCAGCCAACTGACAGGGGACACTGAAGCTTTCTTT. Amino acid sequence: CASSQLTGDTEAFF.

The genes are TRBV9 and TRBJ2-3; TRBD2 aligns across 8 bases. From germline, CDR1 is SGDLS and CDR2 YYNGEE. There are 18 residues in the CDR3. J lost 3 bases, V lost 2 bases, and 14 bases had no gene match. The CDR3: CASSVNPYPGGRTDTQYF. CDR3 nucleotide sequence: TGTGCCAGCAGCGTGAACCCATACCCGGGGGGGCGGACAGATACGCAGTATTTT.

This chain uses TRBV5-4 with TRBJ2-7, with D perhaps matching TRBD2 (6 bases). The V and J ends lost 7 bases and 0 bases respectively, with 14 bases between them. Germline CDR1 reads SGHNT; CDR2 reads YYREEE (reference sequence). This CDR3 has 14 amino acids. The CDR3 nucleotides read TGTGCCAGCCGACCCCGCGGGGACTCCTACGAGCAGTACTTC. Translating gives CASRPRGDSYEQYF.

V usage is TRBV27 and J usage is TRBJ2-3; TRBD1 is a possible D gene (6 bases). The CDR3 consists of 17 residues. V gave up 0 bases and J gave up 3 bases, with 16 bases separating them. Germline V gene lookup returns CDR1 MNHEY and CDR2 SMNVEV (reference sequence). The CDR3 spells CASSLSGTGSPTDTQYF. DNA for the CDR3: TGTGCCAGCAGTTTATCGGGAACAGGGAGTCCGACAGATACGCAGTATTTT.

The V call is TRBV11-1, the J call TRBJ1-3; possible D gene TRBD1, 6 bases. This CDR3 is built from 15 residues. Germline V lookup: CDR1 SGHAT, CDR2 FQDESV (reference sequence). The V end was cut by 5 bases, the J end by 0 bases, with 11 bases between. CDR3 amino acids: CASSPRGSSGNTIYF. CDR3 coding DNA: TGTGCCAGCAGCCCGAGGGGGTCCTCTGGAAACACCATATATTTT.

The V and J genes are TRBV28 and TRBJ1-3; TRBD1 is a possible D gene (6 bases). Looked up from germline, CDR1 is MDHEN and CDR2 is SYDVKM. The CDR3 sequence is 14 residues long. The ends were cut back, 7 bases at V and 2 bases at J, with 12 bases in the middle. CDR3 protein: CASILAGAGNTIYF. The CDR3 nucleotides are TGTGCCAGCATCCTTGCAGGGGCTGGAAACACCATATATTTT.

This chain joins TRBV5-6 and TRBJ1-2; no definite D call. Germline V lookup: CDR1 SGHDT, CDR2 YYEEEE. V was clipped by 3 bases and J by 0 bases, with 9 bases between them. The length of the CDR3 is 14 residues. The CDR3 reads CASSYTETNYGYTF. The DNA for the CDR3 is TGTGCCAGCAGCTATACAGAGACTAACTATGGCTACACCTTC. Combining the CDR3 with reference TRBV5-6 and TRBJ1-2 gives the whole variable domain DAGVTQSPTHLIKTRGQQVTLRCSPKSGHDTVSWYQQALGQGPQFIFQYYEEEERQRGNFPDRFSGHQFPNYSSELNVNALLLGDSALYLCASSYTETNYGYTFGSGTRLTVV.

The gene calls are TRBV3-1 (or the pseudogene TRBV3-2) and TRBJ1-5; weak D call: TRBD1 (6 bases). Per the germline V gene, CDR1 is LGHDT and CDR2 is YNNKEL (reference sequence). The CDR3 is 13 amino acids. V was clipped by 5 bases and J by 3 bases, with 8 bases between them. The CDR3 coding sequence is TGTGCCAGCAGCGGGACAAACAATCAGCCCCAGCATTTT. The encoded protein is CASSGTNNQPQHF.

The chain joins TRBV19 to TRBJ1-1; D gene ambiguous. V lost 5 bases to trimming and J lost 3 bases, with 10 bases between them. The germline gives CDR1 LNHDA, CDR2 SQIVND (reference sequence). This CDR3 has 13 amino acids. This CDR3 is CASSFNRDTEAFF. The CDR3, as DNA: TGTGCCAGTAGTTTTAACCGGGACACTGAAGCTTTCTTT.

The J gene is TRBJ1-2, the V gene TRBV4-2, with D unresolved. The V end lost 4 bases, the J end lost 8 bases, and 20 bases lay between the germline ends. CDR1 and CDR2 from the germline V gene are LGHNA and YNFKEQ. This CDR3 is built from 15 residues. CDR3 DNA: TGTGCCAGCAGCCCTAACCTGCAGGTTCAAACCGGCTACACCTTC. Protein product: CASSPNLQVQTGYTF.

This sequence joins TRBV13 and TRBJ1-2; D unresolved. This CDR3 is 13 amino acids long. V lost 5 bases and J 11 bases, leaving 18 bases between the germline ends. Germline values: CDR1 PRHDT, CDR2 FYEKMQ (reference sequence). CDR3: CASSRTVDSWYTF. CDR3 DNA: TGTGCCAGCAGCAGGACTGTCGACTCTTGGTACACCTTC.

This clone has a single count. V gene TRBV3-1 (or the pseudogene TRBV3-2) combines with J gene TRBJ1-1; 8 bases align to TRBD1. After removal of 0 bases from V and 10 bases from J, the junction contained 16 bases not matched to a gene. The CDR3 is 17 residues long. Germline values: CDR1 LGHDT, CDR2 YNNKEL (reference sequence). This chain's CDR3 is CASSQDQVTGALRGAFF. In DNA form, the CDR3 reads TGTGCCAGCAGCCAAGATCAAGTGACAGGGGCTTTACGGGGAGCTTTCTTT.

The rearrangement uses TRBV30 and TRBJ1-4; 7 bases fit TRBD1. The J segment lost 2 bases and the V segment lost 0 bases, leaving 3 bases of the junction unmatched. CDR1 GTSNPN and CDR2 SVGIG come from the germline V gene (reference sequence). This CDR3 has 15 amino acids. CDR3 bases: TGTGCCTGGAGTGTACAGGGGTCCACTAATGAAAAACTGTTTTTT. Protein product: CAWSVQGSTNEKLFF. Full variable domain (missing parts from reference TRBV30 and TRBJ1-4): SQTIHQWPATLVQPVGSPLSLECTVEGTSNPNLYWYRQAAGRGLQLLFYSVGIGQISSEVPQNLSASRPQDRQFILSSKKLLLSDSGFYLCAWSVQGSTNEKLFFGSGTQLSVL.